The clone carrying this TCR beta chain has ten or more counts. Its antigen is still unknown. V dropped 4 bases and J dropped 5; count of bases not matched to a gene: 9. From germline, CDR1 is SGHVS and CDR2 FQNEAQ. The CDR3 has 16 residues. This record comes from a study of T cell repertoires in cytomegalovirus infection. Across the study: Selection of CMV epitopes for the study included recently identified HLA-C-restricted and well-studied HLA-B-restricted ones. TCR beta signatures that were public indicated CMV infection and matching HLA type.

TCRdb called the reads again in MiXCR, with one record for every CDR3 protein. The sample comprises approximately 260,000 distinct CDR3 sequences, 20% to 25% of which are singletons, and approximately 19% rests with the top ten. Study results and caveats: HLA-C-restricted CMV clonotypes gave the most frequent clonotype in two of eight donors. Individuals carrying CMV plus the relevant HLA were identified by cumulative frequency of public TCR beta families.

Sequencing was performed on cultured PBMCs, taken from culture after CMV antigen stimulation. The rearrangement links TRBV7-8 to TRBJ2-1, with 9 bases that match TRBD2. This TCR derives from a human donor in good health (CMV status not recorded). Some clones in this sample may be carry-over from other donors' samples. The CDR3 nucleotides are TGTGCCAGCAGCTACCCAGCGGGAGGAGTGGACAATGAGCAGTTCTTC. Its protein product is CASSYPAGGVDNEQFF.